This is a list of T cell receptor beta chains from one sample in a study of blood T cell repertoires in COVID-19. TCRdb keeps only in-frame clones here, not all; method: immunoSEQ multiplex PCR. The sample has around 470,000 clones, roughly 89% seen once. Input material: peripheral blood. Receptors were obtained from a man aged 18 to 30 with COVID-19, enrolled during active disease. Both conserved end residues are part of each CDR3. The D gene is left open where the match is weak. A row's size may be missing; if present it is once, few, many or a size class.

d_gene	abundance	v_gene	j_gene	len	CDR3nt	CDR3aa
TRBD1	-	TRBV7-7	TRBJ1-4	15	TGTGCTAGCAGCTTATCGGGACAGATGAATGAAAAACTGTTTTTT	CASSLSGQMNEKLFF
-	-	TRBV11-3	TRBJ2-7	14	TGTGCCAGCAGCTTCTTCAGGAACTCCTACGAGCAGTACTTC	CASSFFRNSYEQYF
-	-	TRBV9	TRBJ1-5	12	TGTGCCAGCAGCGGTCCCCCACAGCCCCAGCATTTT	CASSGPPQPQHF
-	few	TRBV10-3	TRBJ2-6	16	TGTGCCATCCCGTCTGGGCCGAGATCTGGGGCCAACGTCCTGACTTTC	CAIPSGPRSGANVLTF
-	-	TRBV6-5	TRBJ1-2	14	TGTGCCAGCGGCAGCGGACAGCCCTGGGATGGCTACACCTTC	CASGSGQPWDGYTF
-	-	TRBV11-3	TRBJ1-6	13	TGTGCCAGCAGCTTCTCCCCCAATTCACCCCTCCACTTT	CASSFSPNSPLHF
-	-	TRBV14	TRBJ2-3	15	TGTGCCAGCAGCCCCCGGGGAGGACCCACAGATACGCAGTATTTT	CASSPRGGPTDTQYF
-	-	TRBV18	TRBJ1-2	14	TGTGCCAGCCCTACAGGGCCACTTAACTATGGCTACACCTTC	CASPTGPLNYGYTF
TRBD1	-	TRBV7-2	TRBJ2-7	16	TGTGCCAGCAGCCCCCAGGGGACAGGGGGTACCTACGAGCAGTACTTC	CASSPQGTGGTYEQYF
-	-	TRBV7-9	TRBJ2-3	15	TGTGCCAGCAGCTCCGGACTTGCTAGCACAGATACGCAGTATTTT	CASSSGLASTDTQYF
-	-	TRBV5-1	TRBJ2-7	13	TGCGCCAGCAGTCCGAAACAGGATTACGAGCAGTACTTC	CASSPKQDYEQYF
-	once	TRBV5-1	TRBJ2-2	15	TGCGCCAGCAGCTTGGAACAGTGGGACACCGGGGAGCTGTTTTTT	CASSLEQWDTGELFF
-	-	TRBV11-2	TRBJ2-7	11	TGTGCCAGCAGCCCCCGGGACTCTTTGTACTTC	CASSPRDSLYF
TRBD2	-	TRBV7-6	TRBJ2-3	22	TGTGCCAGCAGAGCCGTATCGGGGTGGGACGCACCGGGAGCGGGGCGCACAGATACGCAGTATTTT	CASRAVSGWDAPGAGRTDTQYF
-	-	TRBV2	TRBJ1-5	14	TGTGCCAGCAGTTCGGACAGTAGCAATCAGCCCCAGCATTTT	CASSSDSSNQPQHF
TRBD1	-	TRBV27	TRBJ1-5	17	TGTGCCAGCAGCTTACAGGGGCAAGGGAAAAGCAATCAGCCCCAGCATTTT	CASSLQGQGKSNQPQHF
-	-	TRBV7-2	TRBJ1-3	15	TGTGCCAGCAGCTTAGGCCGGACATCTGGAAACACCATATATTTT	CASSLGRTSGNTIYF
TRBD1	-	TRBV3-1/TRBV3-2	TRBJ1-1	19	TGTGCCAGCAGCCAAGGGGCCACCGGGACAGGGGACATGAACACTGAAGCTTTCTTT	CASSQGATGTGDMNTEAFF
TRBD1	-	TRBV18	TRBJ2-7	16	TGTGCCAGCTCACTCCGGTCCGGGACAGGGGTCTCCGAGCAGTACTTC	CASSLRSGTGVSEQYF
TRBD2	-	TRBV6-6	TRBJ2-3	14	TGTGCCAGCAGTGCGGGGGGCTCTACAGATACGCAGTATTTT	CASSAGGSTDTQYF
TRBD2	-	TRBV5-1	TRBJ2-5	16	TGCGCCAGCAGGCAAAGTAGCGGGGGTTTCCAAGAGACCCAGTACTTC	CASRQSSGGFQETQYF
TRBD1	-	TRBV7-3	TRBJ2-7	15	TGTGCCAGCAGCCCTACTGGGACAGGGCGTAACGAGCAGTACTTC	CASSPTGTGRNEQYF
TRBD2	-	TRBV7-2	TRBJ2-3	15	TGTGCCAGCAGCTACGGTAGCGGGGGCACAGATACGCAGTATTTT	CASSYGSGGTDTQYF
-	few	TRBV4-1	TRBJ2-7	14	TGCGCCAGCAGCCGCGAACTGGACAACTACGAGCAGTACTTC	CASSRELDNYEQYF
TRBD1	-	TRBV5-1	TRBJ1-2	14	TGCGCCACCCAACCGACGGGACAGGGGGAGGGCTACACCTTC	CATQPTGQGEGYTF
-	-	TRBV4-1	TRBJ2-1	13	TGCGCCAGCAGCCAAGGGTCCCAGAATGAGCAGTTCTTC	CASSQGSQNEQFF
TRBD1	-	TRBV6-5	TRBJ1-1	14	TGTGCCAGCAGCCGACAGGGGGCGAGAACTGAAGCTTTCTTT	CASSRQGARTEAFF
-	-	TRBV5-6	TRBJ2-3	14	TGTGCCAGCAGCCAAAGGGGGGGCCCAGATACGCAGTATTTT	CASSQRGGPDTQYF
-	-	TRBV2	TRBJ1-5	14	TGTGCCAGCAGTGACAGGTTTAACAATCAGCCCCAGCATTTT	CASSDRFNNQPQHF
TRBD2	-	TRBV6-5	TRBJ2-3	15	TGTGCCAGCTCTCTTCTAGCGGGAGGGATGGATACGCAGTATTTT	CASSLLAGGMDTQYF
-	-	TRBV12-3/TRBV12-4	TRBJ1-5	13	TGTGCCAGCAGGTACAGGAACAATCAGCCCCAGCATTTT	CASRYRNNQPQHF
-	-	TRBV3-1/TRBV3-2	TRBJ2-5	14	TGTGCCAGCAGCCGCTTGACTAACCAAGAGACCCAGTACTTC	CASSRLTNQETQYF
-	-	TRBV5-4	TRBJ1-1	13	TGTGCCAGCAGCTTGGGACGAGGCACTGAAGCTTTCTTT	CASSLGRGTEAFF
TRBD1	-	TRBV11-2	TRBJ2-4	14	TGTGCCAGCACCAGAGGACAGGCGCAAAACATTCAGTACTTC	CASTRGQAQNIQYF
TRBD1	-	TRBV4-1	TRBJ2-7	14	TGCGCCAGCAGCCCCCGGGACAGGGGTCTCGAGCAGTACTTC	CASSPRDRGLEQYF
TRBD2	-	TRBV3-1/TRBV3-2	TRBJ2-1	17	TGTGCCAGCAGCAAATCGGGACTAGCGGACTCCTACAATGAGCAGTTCTTC	CASSKSGLADSYNEQFF
-	-	TRBV19	TRBJ2-2	16	TGTGCCAGTAGTATAGACCCCGGGAGCAACACCGGGGAGCTGTTTTTT	CASSIDPGSNTGELFF
-	-	TRBV11-1	TRBJ1-4	15	TGTGCCAGCAGCTTGGGAGGAGCAACTAATGAAAAACTGTTTTTT	CASSLGGATNEKLFF
-	-	TRBV9	TRBJ1-4	14	TGTGCCAGCAGCGTAGAATGGGGAGGCGAAAAACTGTTTTTT	CASSVEWGGEKLFF
TRBD2	-	TRBV19	TRBJ2-1	16	TGTGCCAGTAGTATGCTTAGCGGGAACGCCTACAATGAGCAGTTCTTC	CASSMLSGNAYNEQFF
-	-	TRBV9	TRBJ2-5	16	TGTGCCAGCAGCCAGGCCCGGGACTGGATACAAGAGACCCAGTACTTC	CASSQARDWIQETQYF
TRBD2	-	TRBV27	TRBJ2-3	14	TGTGCCAGCAGTGCGGGACTAGAGACAGATACGCAGTATTTT	CASSAGLETDTQYF
TRBD2	-	TRBV7-3	TRBJ2-1	15	TGTGCCAGCAGCTTGCGACTAGCAACCTACAATGAGCAGTTCTTC	CASSLRLATYNEQFF
-	-	TRBV21-1	TRBJ2-2	18	TGTGCCAGCAGCCCGCCCCGACTAGTGGGCACGAACACCGGGGAGCTGTTTTTT	CASSPPRLVGTNTGELFF
-	few	TRBV7-8	TRBJ1-4	18	TGTGCCAGCAGCTTAGCCCTCCTCAGGACAGTCAAGAATGAAAAACTGTTTTTT	CASSLALLRTVKNEKLFF
-	-	TRBV6-5	TRBJ2-1	13	TGTGCCAGCCGGGACTTGACCTACAATGAGCAGTTCTTC	CASRDLTYNEQFF
TRBD2	-	TRBV5-4	TRBJ2-1	16	TGTGCCAGCAGCCAGATACTAGCGGGGGCCCACAATGAGCAGTTCTTC	CASSQILAGAHNEQFF
TRBD2	few	TRBV10-1	TRBJ2-1	16	TGCGCCAGCAGTGAGTTTGCTAGCGGGGGTTACAATGAGCAGTTCTTC	CASSEFASGGYNEQFF
TRBD1	-	TRBV2	TRBJ2-7	14	TGTGCCAGCTCGAGACAGGGGGTCCTTCGGGAGCAGTACTTC	CASSRQGVLREQYF
-	-	TRBV6-2/TRBV6-3	TRBJ1-5	16	TGTGCCAGCAGTTCCTCGGTGGGGGGAGGTAGTCAGCCCCAGCATTTT	CASSSSVGGGSQPQHF
TRBD2	-	TRBV28	TRBJ2-7	15	TGTGCCAGCATTCTGGGGACTAGCGGGACTGGTGAGCAGTACTTC	CASILGTSGTGEQYF
-	-	TRBV25-1	TRBJ2-7	15	TGTGCCAGCAGCCCCCGGGGTGCGGGGTCCTACGAGCAGTACTTC	CASSPRGAGSYEQYF
TRBD1	-	TRBV30	TRBJ2-5	15	TGTGCCTGGAGTTTAAAGCGACAGGGGTTGCGGACCCAGTACTTC	CAWSLKRQGLRTQYF
-	-	TRBV9	TRBJ2-7	12	TGTGCCAGCAGCGCCGCCGAGGGCGAGCAGTACTTC	CASSAAEGEQYF
-	-	TRBV7-8	TRBJ2-7	12	TGTGCCAGCAGCTTAGAAGCTTACGAGCAGTACTTC	CASSLEAYEQYF
-	-	TRBV28	TRBJ2-4	15	TGTGCCAGCAGTTCGCCGACAACCCCGAGAGACATTCAGTACTTC	CASSSPTTPRDIQYF
TRBD2	-	TRBV6-5	TRBJ2-5	13	TGTGCCAGCAGCCGGGGGGGCGTAGAGACCCAGTACTTC	CASSRGGVETQYF
TRBD1	-	TRBV6-1	TRBJ1-5	14	TGTGCCAGCAGTGAGCAGGGGGCACGGAAGCCCCAGCATTTT	CASSEQGARKPQHF
-	-	TRBV5-1	TRBJ2-7	14	TGCGCCAGCAGCCCTGAAGCGGGACACTACGAGCAGTACTTC	CASSPEAGHYEQYF